In this sample, the clone carrying this T cell receptor (beta chain) turned up many times. What it recognizes is unknown. TCRdb passed the RACE reads through MiXCR, listing each CDR3 protein once. The data show about 380,000 distinct CDR3 sequences, 4.8% seen once. The CDR3 is 16 residues long. The germline V gene has CDR1 MNHNY and CDR2 SVGAGI (reference sequence). V dropped 5 bases and J dropped 4; count of bases not matched to a gene: 7. The data originate from a study of human T cells and chemical hapten exposure. Background on the study: Across samples, TCR yields varied, mostly owing to small differences in pooled library volumes.

Time point here: patch test 1, 2 weeks after DPC sensitization. The sample's treatment: therapeutic diphenylcyclopropenone sensitization with weekly scalp DPC. General study points: TCRs above 1 in 1000 frequency stayed constant with DPC sensitization.

Sequencing was performed on whole blood, taken in connection with sensitization to the hapten diphenylcyclopropenone (DPC). The receptor comes from a woman between 50 and 59 years old with alopecia areata. Some clones in this sample may be carry-over from other donors' samples. The V call is TRBV6-6, the J call TRBJ2-5; 13 positions match TRBD2. The CDR3 DNA reads as TGTGCCAGCAGTCGGACTAGCGGGGGCCTCAGAGAGACCCAGTACTTC. This translates into CASSRTSGGLRETQYF.